These 12 T cell receptor beta chains originate from one sample sequenced in a study of shared clonotypes between healthy human individuals. Data came from immunoSEQ multiplex PCR; TCRdb stores just in-frame clones and leaves some out. The top ten hold roughly 0.13% of the sample, which has roughly 2.4 million clones, approximately 96% seen once. Material for sequencing was naive CD4+ T cells sorted from blood. Subset of the sample: CD45RA+ positively selected. These receptors all come from a man between 18 and 29 years old in good health.

This chain uses TRBV7-2 with TRBJ2-5, with 10 nucleotides matching TRBD2. CDR3 length: 16 residues. The germline gives CDR1 SGHTA, CDR2 FQGNSA. The V and J ends lost 5 bases and 1 base, in that order; junction bases with no gene match: 7. The CDR3 protein is CASSPRRTSGQETQYF. The CDR3 DNA reads TGTGCCAGCAGCCCACGAAGGACTAGCGGCCAAGAGACCCAGTACTTC.

The rearrangement uses TRBV18 and TRBJ2-5; no definite D call. Per the germline V gene, CDR1 is KGHSH and CDR2 is LQKENI. V lost 2 bases, J lost 5 bases, and 15 bases lay in between. This CDR3 is built from 15 residues. The chain's CDR3 is CASSPTVDMRETQYF. The CDR3 DNA reads as TGTGCCAGCTCACCAACGGTCGATATGCGGGAGACCCAGTACTTC.

The rearrangement joins TRBV2 to TRBJ1-4; 8 bases align to TRBD1. The germline V gene encodes CDR1 SNHLY and CDR2 FYNNEI. The CDR3 runs 14 residues. J lost 7 bases, V lost 5 bases, and 6 bases had no gene match. Here the CDR3 DNA reads TGTGCCAGCAGTAGGACAGGGTGGACTGAAAAACTGTTTTTT. Protein: CASSRTGWTEKLFF. The full variable domain, with the rest looked up from reference TRBV2 and TRBJ1-4, is EPEVTQTPSHQVTQMGQEVILRCVPISNHLYFYWYRQILGQKVEFLVSFYNNEISEKSEIFDDQFSVERPDGSNFTLKIRSTKLEDSAMYFCASSRTGWTEKLFFGSGTQLSVL.

The rearrangement uses TRBV9 and TRBJ1-2; 7 nucleotides match TRBD1. After removal of 0 bases from V and 4 bases from J, the junction contained 15 bases not matched to a gene. CDR1 and CDR2 (germline): SGDLS, YYNGEE. The CDR3 extends over 18 amino acids. The CDR3 protein is CASSVEGGTETFSYGYTF. The CDR3 DNA reads as TGTGCCAGCAGCGTAGAGGGAGGGACAGAAACTTTTTCCTATGGCTACACCTTC.

The chain links TRBV7-9 to TRBJ2-5, with 10 positions matching TRBD2. Germline V gene lookup returns CDR1 SEHNR and CDR2 FQNEAQ (reference sequence). The ends lost 4 bases at V and 5 bases at J; junction bases unmatched: 7. The CDR3 has 15 amino acids. CDR3 sequence reads: CASSSISGLAETQYF. In DNA, the CDR3 is TGTGCCAGCAGCTCGATCTCGGGACTAGCGGAGACCCAGTACTTC. The full variable domain, rest sourced from reference TRBV7-9 and TRBJ2-5, is DTGVSQNPRHKITKRGQNVTFRCDPISEHNRLYWYRQTLGQGPEFLTYFQNEAQLEKSRLLSDRFSAERPKGSFSTLEIQRTEQGDSAMYLCASSSISGLAETQYFGPGTRLLVL.

CDR3 sequence (DNA): TGTGCCAGCAGCTTAACCAGGGTGGTCGGAGCTTTCTTT. Protein: CASSLTRVVGAFF. The rearrangement joins TRBV5-8 to TRBJ1-1; a possible D gene is TRBD1 (5 bases). Germline CDR1 reads SGHTS; CDR2 reads YDEGEE. V lost 2 bases and J 10 bases, leaving 15 bases between the germline ends. CDR3 length: 13 amino acids. The full variable domain, its missing parts supplied by reference TRBV5-8 and TRBJ1-1, is EAGVTQSPTHLIKTRGQQATLRCSPISGHTSVYWYQQALGLGLQFLLWYDEGEERNRGNFPPRFSGRQFPNYSSELNVNALELEDSALYLCASSLTRVVGAFFGQGTRLTVV.

This chain connects TRBV6-1 to TRBJ1-5, with unresolved D. CDR1 is MNHNS and CDR2 is SASEGT in the germline V gene. The CDR3 spans 16 residues. V gave up 2 bases and J gave up 4 bases, with 15 bases separating them. CDR3 DNA sequence: TGTGCCAGCAGTGAAAGTTTTGAACTGCGAAATCAGCCCCAGCATTTT. It codes for CASSESFELRNQPQHF.

V gene TRBV11-3 combines with J gene TRBJ2-7; D remains unclear. The germline gives CDR1 SGHNT, CDR2 YENEEA. The CDR3 consists of 13 residues. Trimming left V 5 bases short and J 3 bases short, with 11 bases between. CDR3 DNA: TGTGCCAGCAGCCAGAAGGGCTACTACGAGCAGTACTTC. It encodes CASSQKGYYEQYF.

CDR3 residues: CASSPPLGNTEAFF. CDR3 DNA: TGTGCCAGCTCACCACCGCTAGGGAACACTGAAGCTTTCTTT. The V call is TRBV18, the J call TRBJ1-1, with unresolved D. With 0 bases removed from V and 1 base from J, the gap between germline ends came to 6 bases. The CDR3 consists of 14 residues. Germline V gives CDR1 KGHSH, CDR2 LQKENI.

This chain uses TRBV11-2 with TRBJ1-1; no firm D call. The CDR3 loop spans 15 amino acids. V dropped 0 bases and J dropped 4 bases, with 12 bases sitting between them. CDR1 and CDR2 (germline): SGHAT, FQNNGV. DNA of the CDR3: TGTGCCAGCAGCTTAGAGGGCAGATCCAGCACTGAAGCTTTCTTT. It encodes CASSLEGRSSTEAFF.

V and J are TRBV5-1 and TRBJ2-5; 16 bases are a match to TRBD2. The V gene's germline CDR1 is SGHRS and CDR2 YFSETQ. V lost 4 bases to trimming and J lost 3 bases; unmatched junction nucleotides: 6. The CDR3 is 17 amino acids. The CDR3 nucleotides are TGCGCCAGCAGCAGGGGACTAGCGGGGGGGCCCGAAGAGACCCAGTACTTC. This translates into CASSRGLAGGPEETQYF.

The chain's CDR3 is CSVQAGPYNEQFF. The CDR3 DNA sequence: TGCAGCGTTCAAGCGGGACCCTACAATGAGCAGTTCTTC. The chain combines TRBV29-1 with TRBJ2-1; 7 bases are shared with TRBD2. The CDR3 is made up of 13 amino acids. CDR1 and CDR2 from the germline V gene are SQVTM and ANQGSEA. Trimming at V came to 5 bases and at J to 2 bases, leaving 3 bases not matched to a gene.